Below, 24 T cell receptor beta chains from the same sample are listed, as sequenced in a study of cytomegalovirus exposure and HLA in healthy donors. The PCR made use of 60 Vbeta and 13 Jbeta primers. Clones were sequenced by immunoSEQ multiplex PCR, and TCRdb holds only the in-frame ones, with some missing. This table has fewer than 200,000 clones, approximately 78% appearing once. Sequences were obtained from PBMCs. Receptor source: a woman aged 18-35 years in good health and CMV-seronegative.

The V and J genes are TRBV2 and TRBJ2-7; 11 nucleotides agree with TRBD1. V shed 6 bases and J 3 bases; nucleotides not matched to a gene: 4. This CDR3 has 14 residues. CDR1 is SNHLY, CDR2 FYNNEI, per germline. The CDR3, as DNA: TGTGCCAGCAGAACGGGACAGGGGGTCTACGAGCAGTACTTC. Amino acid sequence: CASRTGQGVYEQYF.

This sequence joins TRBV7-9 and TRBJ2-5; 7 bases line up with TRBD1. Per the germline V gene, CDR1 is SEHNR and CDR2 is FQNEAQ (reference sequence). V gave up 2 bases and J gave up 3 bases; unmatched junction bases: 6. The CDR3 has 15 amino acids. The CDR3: CASSLTRQGEETQYF. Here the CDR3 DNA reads TGTGCCAGCAGCTTAACCCGACAGGGTGAAGAGACCCAGTACTTC.

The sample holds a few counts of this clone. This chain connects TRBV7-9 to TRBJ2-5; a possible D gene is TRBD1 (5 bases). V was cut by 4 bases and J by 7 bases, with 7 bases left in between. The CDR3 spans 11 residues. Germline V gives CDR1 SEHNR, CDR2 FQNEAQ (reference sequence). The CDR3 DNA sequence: TGTGCCAGCAGCTATAGGGGGACCCAGTACTTC. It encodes CASSYRGTQYF.

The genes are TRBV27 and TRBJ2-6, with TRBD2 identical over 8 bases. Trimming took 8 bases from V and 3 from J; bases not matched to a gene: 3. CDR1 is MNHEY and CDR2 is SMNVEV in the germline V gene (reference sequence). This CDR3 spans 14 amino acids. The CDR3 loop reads CASAGGVGANVLTF. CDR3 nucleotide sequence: TGTGCCAGCGCCGGGGGGGTTGGGGCCAACGTCCTGACTTTC.

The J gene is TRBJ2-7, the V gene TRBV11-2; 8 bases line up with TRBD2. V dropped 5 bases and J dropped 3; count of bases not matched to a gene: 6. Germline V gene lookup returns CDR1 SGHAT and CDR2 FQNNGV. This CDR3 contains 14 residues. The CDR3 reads CASSALAGRYEQYF. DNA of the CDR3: TGTGCCAGCAGCGCCCTAGCGGGCCGCTACGAGCAGTACTTC.

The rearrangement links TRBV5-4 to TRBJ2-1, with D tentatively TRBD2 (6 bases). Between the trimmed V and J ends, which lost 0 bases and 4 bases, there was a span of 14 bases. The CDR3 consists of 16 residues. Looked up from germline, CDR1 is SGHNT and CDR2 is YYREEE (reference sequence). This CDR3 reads CASSLVVTGEYNEQFF. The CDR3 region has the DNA TGTGCCAGCAGCTTGGTAGTGACGGGAGAGTACAATGAGCAGTTCTTC.

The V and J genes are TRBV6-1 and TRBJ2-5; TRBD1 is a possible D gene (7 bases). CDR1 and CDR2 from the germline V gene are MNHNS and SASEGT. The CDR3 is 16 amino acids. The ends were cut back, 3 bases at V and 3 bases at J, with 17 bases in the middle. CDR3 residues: CASSDADRRGKETQYF. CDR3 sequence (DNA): TGTGCCAGCAGTGATGCGGACAGGCGGGGAAAAGAGACCCAGTACTTC.

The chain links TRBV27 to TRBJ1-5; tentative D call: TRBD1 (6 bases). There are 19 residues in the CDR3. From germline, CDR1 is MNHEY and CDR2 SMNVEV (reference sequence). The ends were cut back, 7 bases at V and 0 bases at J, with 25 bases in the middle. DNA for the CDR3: TGTGCCAGCACCGCGACAGGTTTTTTGTACCGTCGTAGCAATCAGCCCCAGCATTTT. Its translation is CASTATGFLYRRSNQPQHF.

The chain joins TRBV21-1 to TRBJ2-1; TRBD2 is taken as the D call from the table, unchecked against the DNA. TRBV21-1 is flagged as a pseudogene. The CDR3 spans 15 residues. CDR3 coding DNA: TGTGCCAGCAGTGGACTAAGCGGGGGGCACAATGAGCAGTTCTTC. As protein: CASSGLSGGHNEQFF.

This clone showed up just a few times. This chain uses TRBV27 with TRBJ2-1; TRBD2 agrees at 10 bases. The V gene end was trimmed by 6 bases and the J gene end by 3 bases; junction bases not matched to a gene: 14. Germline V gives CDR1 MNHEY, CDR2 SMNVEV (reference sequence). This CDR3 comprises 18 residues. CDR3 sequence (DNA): TGTGCCAGCAGCCTACAAGGACTAGCGGTGGGGAGCTACAATGAGCAGTTCTTC. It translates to CASSLQGLAVGSYNEQFF.

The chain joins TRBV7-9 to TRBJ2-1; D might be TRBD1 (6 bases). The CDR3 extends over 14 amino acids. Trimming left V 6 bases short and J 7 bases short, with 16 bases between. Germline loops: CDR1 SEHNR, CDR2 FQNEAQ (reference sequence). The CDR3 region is CASSYRDLGNEQFF. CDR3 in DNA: TGTGCCAGCAGTTACAGGGATTTGGGGAATGAGCAGTTCTTC.

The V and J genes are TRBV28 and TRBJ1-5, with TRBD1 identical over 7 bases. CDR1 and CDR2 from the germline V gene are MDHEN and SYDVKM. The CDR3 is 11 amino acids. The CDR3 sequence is CGSGQLQSQHF. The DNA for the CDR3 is TGTGGGTCGGGACAGCTACAGTCCCAGCATTTT.

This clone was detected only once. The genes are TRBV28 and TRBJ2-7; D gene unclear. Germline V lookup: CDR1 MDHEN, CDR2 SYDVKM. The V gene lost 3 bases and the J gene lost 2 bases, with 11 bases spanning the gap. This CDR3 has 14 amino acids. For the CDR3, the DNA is TGTGCCAGCAGTTTGCACTACCTGCCCTACGAGCAGTACTTC. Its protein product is CASSLHYLPYEQYF.

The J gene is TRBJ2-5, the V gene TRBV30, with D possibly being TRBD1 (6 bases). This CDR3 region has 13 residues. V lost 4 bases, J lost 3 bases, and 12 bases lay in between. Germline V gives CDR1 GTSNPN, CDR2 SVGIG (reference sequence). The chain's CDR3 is CAWIQGFKETQYF. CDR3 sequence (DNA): TGTGCCTGGATTCAGGGGTTTAAAGAGACCCAGTACTTC.

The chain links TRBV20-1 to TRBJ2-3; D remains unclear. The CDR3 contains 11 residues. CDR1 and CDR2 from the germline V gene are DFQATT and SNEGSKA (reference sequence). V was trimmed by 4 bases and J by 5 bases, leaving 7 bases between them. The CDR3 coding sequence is TGCAGTGCTAAAGGAGAAGATACGCAGTATTTT. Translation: CSAKGEDTQYF.

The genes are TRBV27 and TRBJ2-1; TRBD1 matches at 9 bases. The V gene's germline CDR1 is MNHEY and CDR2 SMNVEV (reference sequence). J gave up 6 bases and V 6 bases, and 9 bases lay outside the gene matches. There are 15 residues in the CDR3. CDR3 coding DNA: TGTGCCAGCAGCGCCCGGACAGGGGTCTTCAATGAGCAGTTCTTC. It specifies CASSARTGVFNEQFF.

In nucleotides, the CDR3 is TGTGCCAGCAGCGCCCTTGAGGTCAGCGGGGGGTCGAATGAGCAGTTCTTC. This translates into CASSALEVSGGSNEQFF. The gene calls are TRBV7-8 and TRBJ2-1; 9 bases line up with TRBD2. Germline CDR1 and CDR2: SGHVS and FQNEAQ. J was trimmed by 7 bases and V by 5 bases; bases with no gene match: 15. CDR3 length: 17 residues.

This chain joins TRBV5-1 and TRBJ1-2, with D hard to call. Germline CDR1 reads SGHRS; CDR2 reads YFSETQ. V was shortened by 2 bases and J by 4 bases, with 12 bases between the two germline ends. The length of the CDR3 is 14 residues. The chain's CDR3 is CASSLSDGAYGYTF. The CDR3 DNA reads TGCGCCAGCAGCTTATCCGACGGAGCCTATGGCTACACCTTC. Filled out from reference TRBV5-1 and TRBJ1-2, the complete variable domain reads KAGVTQTPRYLIKTRGQQVTLSCSPISGHRSVSWYQQTPGQGLQFLFEYFSETQRNKGNFPGRFSGRQFSNSRSEMNVSTLELGDSALYLCASSLSDGAYGYTFGSGTRLTVV.

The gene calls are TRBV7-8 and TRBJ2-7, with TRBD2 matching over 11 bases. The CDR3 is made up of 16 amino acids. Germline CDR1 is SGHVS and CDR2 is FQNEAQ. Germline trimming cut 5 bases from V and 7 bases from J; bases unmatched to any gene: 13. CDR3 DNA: TGTGCCAGCAGCCCAAGCCGGCTAGCGGGAGGAGGGGAGCAGTACTTC. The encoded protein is CASSPSRLAGGGEQYF.

For the CDR3, the DNA is TGCAGCGTTAAAAGGACAGTGATCTCCGAGCAGTACTTC. Residues: CSVKRTVISEQYF. V gene TRBV29-1 combines with J gene TRBJ2-7, with a weak D call TRBD1 (6 bases). CDR1 and CDR2 from the germline V gene are SQVTM and ANQGSEA. V lost 5 bases to trimming and J lost 6 bases, with 17 bases between them. The CDR3 has 13 amino acids.

CDR3 in amino acids: CASSFGGMNTGELFF. The CDR3 DNA reads as TGTGCCAGCAGTTTCGGCGGGATGAACACCGGGGAGCTGTTTTTT. The chain has TRBV28 and TRBJ2-2, with D perhaps matching TRBD2 (6 bases). CDR3 size: 15 residues. Germline V gene lookup returns CDR1 MDHEN and CDR2 SYDVKM. V dropped 3 bases and J dropped 1 base, with 9 bases sitting between them.

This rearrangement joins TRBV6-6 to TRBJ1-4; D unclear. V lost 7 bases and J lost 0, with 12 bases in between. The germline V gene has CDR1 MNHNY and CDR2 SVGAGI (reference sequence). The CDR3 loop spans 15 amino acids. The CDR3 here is CASTNYPATNEKLFF. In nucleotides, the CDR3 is TGTGCCAGCACTAACTATCCTGCAACTAATGAAAAACTGTTTTTT.

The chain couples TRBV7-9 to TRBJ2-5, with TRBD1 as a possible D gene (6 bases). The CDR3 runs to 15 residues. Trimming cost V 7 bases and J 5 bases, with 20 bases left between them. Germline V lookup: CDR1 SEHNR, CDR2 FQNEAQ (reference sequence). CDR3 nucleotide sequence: TGTGCCAGCACCCGAAGACAGGTCGAGCGGGAGACCCAGTACTTC. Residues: CASTRRQVERETQYF.

CDR3 coding DNA: TGTGCCAGCAGCCCGAAACGCACAGGGAGGGCCACAGATACGCAGTATTTT. It translates to CASSPKRTGRATDTQYF. The chain recombines TRBV5-4 with TRBJ2-3; D perhaps matches TRBD2 (7 bases). Trimming shortened V by 4 bases and J by 2 bases, and 20 bases separated the two germline ends. Germline V gene sequence: CDR1 SGHNT, CDR2 YYREEE (reference sequence). The CDR3 is 17 amino acids. Filled out from reference TRBV5-4 and TRBJ2-3, the complete variable domain reads ETGVTQSPTHLIKTRGQQVTLRCSSQSGHNTVSWYQQALGQGPQFIFQYYREEENGRGNFPPRFSGLQFPNYSSELNVNALELDDSALYLCASSPKRTGRATDTQYFGPGTRLTVL.